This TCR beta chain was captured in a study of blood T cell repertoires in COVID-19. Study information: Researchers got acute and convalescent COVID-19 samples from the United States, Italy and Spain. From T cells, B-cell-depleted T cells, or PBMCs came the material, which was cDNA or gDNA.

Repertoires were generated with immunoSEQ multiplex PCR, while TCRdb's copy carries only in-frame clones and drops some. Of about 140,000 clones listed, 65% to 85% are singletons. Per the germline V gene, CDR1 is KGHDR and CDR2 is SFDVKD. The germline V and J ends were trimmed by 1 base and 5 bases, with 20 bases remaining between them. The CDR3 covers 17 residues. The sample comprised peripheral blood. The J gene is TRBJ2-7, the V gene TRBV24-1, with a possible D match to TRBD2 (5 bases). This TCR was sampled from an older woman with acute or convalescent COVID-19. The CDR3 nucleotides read TGTGCCACCAGTGATTTCGTCGAAGCCCTTCTGAGGGACGAGCAGTACTTC. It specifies CATSDFVEALLRDEQYF.